Below, 20 T cell receptor beta chains from the same sample are listed, as sequenced in a study of blood T cell repertoires in COVID-19 (dated by TCRdb to between 2020 and 2021). Libraries were made using the immunoSEQ multiplex PCR assay. What TCRdb holds here is the immuneACCESS table cut down to in-frame rearrangements. Part of the clones is not present; checked against another copy, under half of the missing clones reflect an unresolved V gene, and the others are unexplained. The sample table shows approximately 500,000 clones, and about 89% are seen once. Clones ranked in the top ten supply less than 9% of the sample. Sample: peripheral blood. These receptors came from a woman in her forties or fifties with COVID-19, enrolled during active disease.

This chain joins TRBV4-1 and TRBJ2-7, with 7 bases matching TRBD2. V shed 1 base and J 5 bases; nucleotides not matched to a gene: 11. Germline values: CDR1 MGHRA, CDR2 YSYEKL. This CDR3 spans 16 amino acids. This CDR3 reads CASSQGALAAEDEQYF. CDR3 nucleotides: TGCGCCAGCAGCCAAGGGGCCCTAGCGGCAGAAGACGAGCAGTACTTC.

This sequence joins TRBV15 and TRBJ2-1, with 10 positions matching TRBD1. Germline assignment: CDR1 LNHNV and CDR2 YYDKDF (reference sequence). The CDR3 covers 16 residues. V trimming: 5 bases; J trimming: 7 bases; junction bases outside the gene matches: 11. CDR3 sequence reads: CATSSTIGQGENEQFF. In DNA, the CDR3 is TGTGCCACCAGCTCTACAATAGGACAGGGGGAGAATGAGCAGTTCTTC.

The sample holds one count of this clone. The V call is TRBV9, the J call TRBJ2-1; weak D call: TRBD1 (7 bases). This CDR3 is built from 15 residues. V lost 7 bases and J 2 bases, leaving 16 bases between the germline ends. Germline CDR1 and CDR2: SGDLS and YYNGEE. DNA for the CDR3: TGTGCCAGCGCCGGAGGGGGACAGACCTACAATGAGCAGTTCTTC. Protein product: CASAGGGQTYNEQFF. Looking up the rest from reference TRBV9 and TRBJ2-1 gives the full variable domain: DSGVTQTPKHLITATGQRVTLRCSPRSGDLSVYWYQQSLDQGLQFLIQYYNGEERAKGNILERFSAQQFPDLHSELNLSSLELGDSALYFCASAGGGQTYNEQFFGPGTRLTVL.

This clone was observed once. This chain connects TRBV9 to TRBJ1-1; D is unclear. V gave up 0 bases and J gave up 0 bases, with 9 bases separating them. There are 15 residues in the CDR3. Germline-derived CDR1 and CDR2 are SGDLS and YYNGEE. In DNA, the CDR3 is TGTGCCAGCAGCGTAGGGGCCTCGATGAACACTGAAGCTTTCTTT. It yields the protein CASSVGASMNTEAFF.

The chain has TRBV18 and TRBJ2-7; D remains ambiguous. The CDR3 totals 14 residues. The V end lost 3 bases, the J end lost 2 bases, and 11 bases lay between the germline ends. Per the germline V gene, CDR1 is KGHSH and CDR2 is LQKENI. In nucleotides, the CDR3 is TGTGCCAGCTCACCCCCCCGTCCTCCCTACGAGCAGTACTTC. It specifies CASSPPRPPYEQYF.

CDR3 DNA: TGTGCCAGCTCACCAGACAGAGTGGATCAGCCCCAGCATTTT. Translated: CASSPDRVDQPQHF. This chain connects TRBV18 to TRBJ1-5; possibly TRBD1 for D (5 bases). The ends were cut back, 2 bases at V and 5 bases at J, with 10 bases in the middle. The CDR3 spans 14 residues. Per the germline V gene, CDR1 is KGHSH and CDR2 is LQKENI.

The chain links TRBV6-5 to TRBJ1-2, with 8 bases that match TRBD1. CDR1 is MNHEY and CDR2 is SVGAGI in the germline V gene. V lost 7 bases and J lost 6; bases outside the gene matches: 10. This CDR3 comprises 14 residues. CDR3 nucleotides: TGTGCCAGCAAGTACTCAGGGGGCTTGAATGGCTACACCTTC. It codes for CASKYSGGLNGYTF.

This clone came up once. The rearrangement joins TRBV2 to TRBJ2-2; TRBD1 might be the D (6 bases). The V gene lost 6 bases and the J gene lost 4 bases, with 9 bases spanning the gap. The CDR3 length is 13 residues. CDR1 is SNHLY and CDR2 is FYNNEI in the germline V gene. CDR3 nucleotide sequence: TGTGCCAGCAGAATGGGGGCCACCGGGGAGCTGTTTTTT. It specifies CASRMGATGELFF.

V usage is TRBV2 and J usage is TRBJ1-1; 7 positions match TRBD1. Germline CDR1 SNHLY, CDR2 FYNNEI. The CDR3 contains 14 residues. The junction had 11 bases not matched to a gene; V was cut back by 10 bases and J by 3 bases. The CDR3 bases are TGTGCCACACACCCAGACCAGGGGGACACTGAAGCTTTCTTT. Amino acid sequence: CATHPDQGDTEAFF.

J is TRBJ1-2 and V is TRBV2; 8 bases are a match to TRBD1. Germline CDR1 and CDR2: SNHLY and FYNNEI. The CDR3 spans 14 residues. V shed 5 bases, J shed 7 bases, and the junction held 9 bases outside the gene matches. The CDR3 coding sequence is TGTGCCAGCAGTCAAGACAGGGGAAGAGGTGGCTACACCTTC. This codes for CASSQDRGRGGYTF.

As concerns this clone: Other DNA sequences in the sample encode the same CDR3. J is TRBJ2-5 and V is TRBV6-5; D perhaps matches TRBD1 (5 bases). This CDR3 is built from 13 residues. V lost 5 bases to trimming and J lost 4 bases, with 11 bases between them. Germline loops: CDR1 MNHEY, CDR2 SVGAGI. CDR3 region: CASSLQGGETQYF. CDR3 in DNA: TGTGCCAGCAGTCTCCAGGGCGGAGAGACCCAGTACTTC.

This chain's CDR3 is CASSVVEGGGELFF. The CDR3 DNA reads TGTGCCAGCAGCGTAGTCGAGGGCGGCGGGGAGCTGTTTTTT. This chain links TRBV9 with TRBJ2-2; D is perhaps TRBD2 (5 bases). The CDR3 has 14 amino acids. From germline, CDR1 is SGDLS and CDR2 YYNGEE. V gave up 0 bases and J gave up 7 bases, with 10 bases separating them. The whole variable domain, remainder taken from reference TRBV9 and TRBJ2-2, is DSGVTQTPKHLITATGQRVTLRCSPRSGDLSVYWYQQSLDQGLQFLIQYYNGEERAKGNILERFSAQQFPDLHSELNLSSLELGDSALYFCASSVVEGGGELFFGEGSRLTVL.

The rearrangement links TRBV11-2 to TRBJ1-2; D is unclear. CDR1 is SGHAT and CDR2 is FQNNGV in the germline V gene. The CDR3 contains 15 residues. Trimming left V 0 bases short and J 8 bases short, with 16 bases between. CDR3 nucleotides: TGTGCCAGCAGCTTAGAGGCGGGCCTTCGCGGAGGCTACACCTTC. Translating gives CASSLEAGLRGGYTF.

A single count supports this clone. The chain couples TRBV3-1 (or the pseudogene TRBV3-2) to TRBJ2-2; 12 bases are shared with TRBD2. V shed 1 base and J 6 bases; nucleotides not matched to a gene: 6. CDR1 and CDR2 from the germline V gene are LGHDT and YNNKEL (reference sequence). The CDR3 runs to 17 residues. As DNA, the CDR3 is TGTGCCAGCAGCCAAGTAATGGCTAGCGGGGGGGCCGGGGAGCTGTTTTTT. Protein sequence: CASSQVMASGGAGELFF.

This chain connects TRBV6-1 to TRBJ2-1; D not resolved. CDR3 length equals 13 residues. CDR1 and CDR2 from the germline V gene are MNHNS and SASEGT. Trimming stripped 1 base from V and 10 bases from J, with 11 bases between. Here the CDR3 reads CASSEGEAWEQFF. The CDR3 bases are TGTGCCAGCAGTGAAGGCGAGGCCTGGGAGCAGTTCTTC.

About this clone: The CDR3 ends on some other residue instead of the conserved phenylalanine or tryptophan, so this is likely a read error. V is TRBV13 and J is TRBJ1-2; TRBD1 matches 9 bases. Germline lookup yields CDR1 PRHDT and CDR2 FYEKMQ (reference sequence). CDR3 length: 12 residues. With 6 bases clipped from V and 8 bases from J, the junction kept 4 bases outside the gene matches. The CDR3 protein is CASRRDREGYTL. The CDR3 DNA reads TGTGCCAGCAGACGGGACAGGGAAGGCTACACCCTC.

Concerning this clone itself: The sample carries other DNA sequences with the same CDR3. V gene TRBV6-1 combines with J gene TRBJ1-2; D remains unclear. The CDR3 has 12 residues. Germline assignment: CDR1 MNHNS and CDR2 SASEGT. The V end lost 2 bases, the J end lost 2 bases, and 3 bases lay between the germline ends. The CDR3 nucleotides are TGTGCCAGCAGTGAATCAAACTATGGCTACACCTTC. Translating it yields CASSESNYGYTF.

The rearrangement joins TRBV5-1 to TRBJ1-4; 8 bases align to TRBD1. CDR1 is SGHRS, CDR2 YFSETQ, per germline. The CDR3 is 14 amino acids. The V gene end was trimmed by 6 bases and the J gene end by 8 bases; junction bases not matched to a gene: 9. The CDR3 DNA follows: TGCGCCAGCACCAGACAGGGGAGGCTGGAAAAACTGTTTTTT. Protein sequence: CASTRQGRLEKLFF.

The chain carries TRBV28 and TRBJ1-4; D call uncertain. The V gene lost 10 bases and the J gene lost 5 bases, with 23 bases spanning the gap. Germline CDR1 MDHEN, CDR2 SYDVKM. CDR3 size: 16 residues. For the CDR3, the DNA is TGTGCCACCCTAGGTCGGGCGGGCCTTATCAATGAAAAACTGTTTTTT. Translated, it gives CATLGRAGLINEKLFF.

The chain joins TRBV7-8 to TRBJ2-6; 7 bases are a match to TRBD1. This CDR3 has 18 residues. V was pared by 0 bases and J by 2 bases, with 7 bases of the junction left unmatched. From germline, CDR1 is SGHVS and CDR2 FQNEAQ. CDR3 region: CASSLARIGGAGANVLTF. CDR3 nucleotide sequence: TGTGCCAGCAGCTTAGCGCGGATAGGGGGCGCTGGGGCCAACGTCCTGACTTTC.